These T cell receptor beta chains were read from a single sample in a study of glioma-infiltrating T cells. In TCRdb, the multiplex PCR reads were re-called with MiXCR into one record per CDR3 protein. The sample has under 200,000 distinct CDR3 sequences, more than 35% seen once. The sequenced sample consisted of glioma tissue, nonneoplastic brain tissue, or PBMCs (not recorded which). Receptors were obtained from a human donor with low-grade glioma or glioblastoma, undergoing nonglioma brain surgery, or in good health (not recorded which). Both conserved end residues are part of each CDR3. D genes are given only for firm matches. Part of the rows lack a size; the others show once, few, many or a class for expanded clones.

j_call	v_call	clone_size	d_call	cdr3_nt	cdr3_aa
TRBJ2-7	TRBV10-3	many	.	TGTGCCATCAGTGAACCAGGGGAGACCCACGAGCAGTACTTC	CAISEPGETHEQYF
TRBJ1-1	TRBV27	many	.	TGTGCCAGCAGTTATGACAGATTGAACACTGAAGCTTTCTTT	CASSYDRLNTEAFF
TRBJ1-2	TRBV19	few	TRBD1	TGTGCCAGTAGTACCTCAGGACAGGGGGCTGATGGCTACACCTTC	CASSTSGQGADGYTF
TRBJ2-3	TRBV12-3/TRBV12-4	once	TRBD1	TGTGCCAGTAAAAGCAGGGGGCAGAACACAGATACGCAGTATTTT	CASKSRGQNTDTQYF
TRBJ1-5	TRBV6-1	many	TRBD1	TGTGCCAGCAGGAAGGGGACAGGGGGTCAGCCCCAGCATTTT	CASRKGTGGQPQHF
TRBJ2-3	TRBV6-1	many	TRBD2	TGTGCCAGCAGTCCTTCGACTAGCGGGAGGGCAGATACGCAGTATTTT	CASSPSTSGRADTQYF
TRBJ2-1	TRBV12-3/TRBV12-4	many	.	TGTGCCAGCAGTTTCCTATCCTACAATGAGCAGTTCTTC	CASSFLSYNEQFF
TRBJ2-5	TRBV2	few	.	TGTGCCAGCAGTGTCCCCGGCCTTCGCGACCAGTACTTC	CASSVPGLRDQYF
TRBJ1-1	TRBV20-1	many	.	TGCAGTGCTAGAGATCGAAGAGAGGGCCATCGTCCTGAAGCTTTCTTT	CSARDRREGHRPEAFF
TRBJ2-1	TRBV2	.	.	TGTGCCAGCAGGGCCGACAGAAACTCCTACAATGAGCAGTTCTTC	CASRADRNSYNEQFF
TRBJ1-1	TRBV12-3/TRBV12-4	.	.	TGTGTCAGCAGTTTAGGACAGAACACTGAAGCTTTCTTT	CVSSLGQNTEAFF
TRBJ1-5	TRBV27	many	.	TGTGCCAGCAGTTTTGTACTCAATCAGCCCCAGCATTTT	CASSFVLNQPQHF
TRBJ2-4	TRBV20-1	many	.	TGCAGTGCTAGGACATCTCAGGGGGGGCCACAGGACATTCAGTACTTC	CSARTSQGGPQDIQYF
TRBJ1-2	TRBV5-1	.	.	TGCGCCAGCAGCTTCGTTACAGGACCCGGAGCGAACTATGGCTACACCTTC	CASSFVTGPGANYGYTF
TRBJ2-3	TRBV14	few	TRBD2	TGTGCCAGCAGCCAGGCCATACAGCGGGATGTCACAGATACGCAGTATTTT	CASSQAIQRDVTDTQYF
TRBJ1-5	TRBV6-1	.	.	TGTGCCAGCGGTGAAACCCCTCAGCCCCAGCGTTTT	CASGETPQPQRF
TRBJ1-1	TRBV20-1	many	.	TGCAGTGCTAGACCTAACACTGAAGCTTTCTTT	CSARPNTEAFF
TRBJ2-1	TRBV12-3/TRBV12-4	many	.	TGTGCCAGCAGCCTTAGACTGGGAATTGAGCAGTTCTTC	CASSLRLGIEQFF
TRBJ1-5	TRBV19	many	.	TGTGCCAGTAACGACAACAATCAGCCCCAGCATTTT	CASNDNNQPQHF
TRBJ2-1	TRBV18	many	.	TGTGCCAGCTCACCACTGGCCAACTCCTACAATGAGCAGTTCTTC	CASSPLANSYNEQFF
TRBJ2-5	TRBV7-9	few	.	TGTGCCAGCAGCCAAGCAAAAAGGACCCTTCGATCACAAGAGACCCAGTACTTC	CASSQAKRTLRSQETQYF
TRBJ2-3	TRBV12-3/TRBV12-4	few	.	TGTGCCAGCAGTTTAGGGGGTTTGACAGATACGCAGTATTTT	CASSLGGLTDTQYF
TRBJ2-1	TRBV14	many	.	TGTGCCAGCAGCCTTTACACAGGGCTGACCTACAATGAGCAGTTCTTC	CASSLYTGLTYNEQFF
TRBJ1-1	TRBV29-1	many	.	TGCAGCGTTGCGGGAGCCACTGAAGCTTTCTTT	CSVAGATEAFF
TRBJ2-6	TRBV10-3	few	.	TGTGCCATTCAGGACTCTGGGGCCAACGTCCTGACTTTC	CAIQDSGANVLTF
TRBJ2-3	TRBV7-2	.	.	TGTGCCAGCGGCTTATCCCCCACGACAGATACGCAGTATTTT	CASGLSPTTDTQYF
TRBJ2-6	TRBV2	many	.	TGTGCCAGCAGTGAGACGGGGGCCAACGTCCTGACTTTC	CASSETGANVLTF
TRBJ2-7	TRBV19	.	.	TGTGCCAGTAGTACCTCTAGAATCTCCTACGAGCAGTACTTC	CASSTSRISYEQYF
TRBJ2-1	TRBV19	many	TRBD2	TGTGCCAGTAGTGTGGGGCGGGAGAGGACGAATGAGCAGTTCTTC	CASSVGRERTNEQFF
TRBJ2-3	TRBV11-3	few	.	TGTGCCAGCAGCTTAGAAGGAGGGGATACGCAGTATTTT	CASSLEGGDTQYF
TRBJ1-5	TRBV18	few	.	TGTGCCAGCTCACCACTGGCAGGGGTTAACCAGCCCCAGCATTTT	CASSPLAGVNQPQHF
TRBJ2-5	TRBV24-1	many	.	TGTGCCACCAGTGACTATGAAGAGACCCAGTACTTC	CATSDYEETQYF
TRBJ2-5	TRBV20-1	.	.	TGCAGTGGTAGGTCGGGACTTCAAGGAGAGACCCAGTACTTC	CSGRSGLQGETQYF
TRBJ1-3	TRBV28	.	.	TGTGCCAGCAGCCTGGACAGTTCCCCTTTCTCTGGAAACACCATATATTTT	CASSLDSSPFSGNTIYF
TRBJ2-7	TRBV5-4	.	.	TGTGCCAGCAGGCCAAACCAACAGGCCACCTACGAGCAGTACTTC	CASRPNQQATYEQYF
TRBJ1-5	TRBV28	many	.	TGTGCCAGCAGGTGGGCCGGGGGCAAGCCCCAGCATTTT	CASRWAGGKPQHF
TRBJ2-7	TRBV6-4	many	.	TGTGCCAGCAGTGTCACAGAGAACTACGAGCAGTACTTC	CASSVTENYEQYF
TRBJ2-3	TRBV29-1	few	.	TGCATCCAGGGGGAGGGCACAGATACGCAGTATTTT	CIQGEGTDTQYF
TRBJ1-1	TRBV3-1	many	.	TGTGCCAGCAGCCAGGAATTGAACACTGAAGCTTTCTTT	CASSQELNTEAFF
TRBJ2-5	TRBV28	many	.	TGTGCCAGCAGTTTGCGACTCCGGGACACAGAGACCCAGTACTTC	CASSLRLRDTETQYF
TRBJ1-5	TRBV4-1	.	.	TGCGCCAGCAGCCAAGGATCTGCGGGCAATCAGCCCCAGCATTTT	CASSQGSAGNQPQHF
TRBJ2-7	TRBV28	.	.	TGTGCCAGCAATCTCGGGGGCGGTGCATACGAGCAGTACTTC	CASNLGGGAYEQYF
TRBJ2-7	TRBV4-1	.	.	TGCGCCAGCAGCCCTTATGTAGGATACGAGCAGTACTTC	CASSPYVGYEQYF
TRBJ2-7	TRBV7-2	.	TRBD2	TGTGCCAGCAGCTTACTAGCGGGACACTACGAGCAGTACTTC	CASSLLAGHYEQYF
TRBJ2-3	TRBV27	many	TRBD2	TGTGCCAGCTATTCCCGGGGACTAGCGGGACCCACAGATACGCAGTATTTT	CASYSRGLAGPTDTQYF
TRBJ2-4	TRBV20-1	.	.	TGCAGTGCTAGGGGGGTGAGGGAAAGGGGCAAAAACATTGAGTACTTC	CSARGVRERGKNIEYF
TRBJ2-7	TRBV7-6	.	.	TGTGCCAGCAGCTTTGACGACAGTGGGGCCTACGAGCAGTACTTC	CASSFDDSGAYEQYF
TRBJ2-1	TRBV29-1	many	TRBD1	TGCAGCGTTGGGGACAGGGGTAATGAGCAGTTCTTC	CSVGDRGNEQFF
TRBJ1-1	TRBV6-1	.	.	TGTGCCAGAAGTGTAGGAGGGCCGAACACTGAAGCTTTATTT	CARSVGGPNTEALF
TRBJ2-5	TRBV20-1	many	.	TGCAGTGCCGAGGGGAAAGAGACCCAGTACTTC	CSAEGKETQYF
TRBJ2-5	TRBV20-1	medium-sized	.	TGCAGTGCTAGTGGGCAGGACGGAAGGGCCCAGTACTTC	CSASGQDGRAQYF
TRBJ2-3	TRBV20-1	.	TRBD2	TGCAGTGCTAGAGATCCCTTTAGCGGGAGAAGACGACGGATACTAGGGGACACGCAGTATTTT	CSARDPFSGRRRRILGDTQYF
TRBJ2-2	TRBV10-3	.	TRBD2	TGTGCCATCACGCCTAGCGGGAGCGCGAACACCGGGGAGCTGTTTTTT	CAITPSGSANTGELFF
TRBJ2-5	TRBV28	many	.	TGTGCCAGCAGTCCGGCCGGGACTGGAGAGACCCAGTACTTC	CASSPAGTGETQYF